The 17 T cell receptor beta chains listed next were all sequenced from one sample in a study of control samples from healthy donors and cancer patients. Sequenced by immunoSEQ multiplex PCR; TCRdb stores in-frame clones only, minus some. The data contain 150,000 or so clones, about 92% of them seen just once; the ten biggest clones take up approximately 2.2%. The material sequenced was blood. The receptors were gathered from a woman aged 50 to 65 in good health.

V gene TRBV4-2 combines with J gene TRBJ2-7; tentative D call: TRBD2 (6 bases). The CDR3 contains 16 residues. In germline, CDR1 is LGHNA, CDR2 YNFKEQ. Trimming stripped 3 bases from V and 7 bases from J, with 22 bases between. In DNA, the CDR3 is TGTGCCAGCAGCCACGATCCGGCGGGGACGGCGCGGGAGCAGTACTTC. This sequence encodes CASSHDPAGTAREQYF.

J is TRBJ1-1 and V is TRBV29-1; tentatively, D is TRBD1 (5 bases). V was trimmed by 7 bases and J by 10 bases, leaving 16 bases between them. Germline V gene sequence: CDR1 SQVTM, CDR2 ANQGSEA. CDR3 size: 11 residues. The CDR3, as DNA: TGCAGCGCCGCGGACATTGTCGGAGCTTTCTTT. It yields the protein CSAADIVGAFF.

The chain recombines TRBV19 with TRBJ2-3; weak D call: TRBD2 (6 bases). The germline gives CDR1 LNHDA, CDR2 SQIVND (reference sequence). V was shortened by 4 bases and J by 1 base, with 9 bases between the two germline ends. The CDR3 sequence is 14 residues long. The CDR3: CASSSASGTDTQYF. The CDR3 DNA reads TGTGCCAGTAGTAGTGCTAGCGGCACAGATACGCAGTATTTT.

This rearrangement joins TRBV27 to TRBJ2-1, with D possibly TRBD1 on 5 matching bases. The CDR3 extends over 13 amino acids. Germline V gene lookup returns CDR1 MNHEY and CDR2 SMNVEV (reference sequence). V gave up 7 bases and J gave up 7 bases, with 14 bases separating them. In DNA form, the CDR3 reads TGTGCCAGCACCTCAGTGACAGTTAATGAGCAGTTCTTC. As protein: CASTSVTVNEQFF.

The rearrangement links TRBV5-1 to TRBJ2-3; tentatively, D is TRBD1 (6 bases). The CDR3 is 14 amino acids. Germline V CDR1 and CDR2: SGHRS, YFSETQ. The ends were cut back, 0 bases at V and 2 bases at J, with 7 bases in the middle. The DNA for the CDR3 is TGCGCCAGCAGCTTGGGACAGGTCACAGATACGCAGTATTTT. It specifies CASSLGQVTDTQYF.

V is TRBV2 and J is TRBJ2-2; 11 bases align to TRBD1. Germline V gives CDR1 SNHLY, CDR2 FYNNEI. V gave up 5 bases and J gave up 0 bases; unmatched junction bases: 5. The CDR3 spans 17 residues. The CDR3 DNA reads as TGTGCCAGCAGTCGGGACAGGGGGGACCCGAACACCGGGGAGCTGTTTTTT. Its protein is CASSRDRGDPNTGELFF.

This sequence joins TRBV5-5 and TRBJ2-7; tentatively, D is TRBD1 (6 bases). Trimming cost V 7 bases and J 4 bases, with 21 bases left between them. The CDR3 sequence is 15 residues long. Per the germline V gene, CDR1 is SGHKS and CDR2 is YYEKEE (reference sequence). CDR3 region: CASLFNPTGGYEQYF. The CDR3 DNA follows: TGTGCCAGCCTCTTTAACCCGACAGGTGGTTACGAGCAGTACTTC.

A single count supports this clone. The chain employs TRBV27 and TRBJ1-1; D is possibly TRBD1 (5 bases). The germline V and J ends were trimmed by 1 base and 4 bases, with 13 bases remaining between them. From germline, CDR1 is MNHEY and CDR2 SMNVEV (reference sequence). CDR3 length: 15 amino acids. The chain's CDR3 is CASSLWGSGGTEAFF. The CDR3 DNA reads TGTGCCAGCAGTTTATGGGGCAGTGGAGGCACTGAAGCTTTCTTT.

The CDR3 DNA follows: TGCGCCAGCAGCTCCGGACAGACTATGAACACTGAAGCTTTCTTT. As protein: CASSSGQTMNTEAFF. The chain employs TRBV5-1 and TRBJ1-1; D is perhaps TRBD1 (6 bases). The CDR3 sequence is 15 residues long. Germline CDR1 and CDR2: SGHRS and YFSETQ. V was trimmed by 3 bases and J by 0 bases, leaving 12 bases between them.

V usage is TRBV5-4 and J usage is TRBJ2-2; perhaps D is TRBD1 or TRBD2 (5 bases each). Germline CDR1 reads SGHNT; CDR2 reads YYREEE (reference sequence). V was shortened by 7 bases and J by 4 bases, with 14 bases between the two germline ends. CDR3 length: 14 residues. The CDR3 sequence: CASGHPGATGELFF. Written as DNA, the CDR3 is TGTGCCAGCGGCCATCCCGGGGCCACCGGGGAGCTGTTTTTT.

The V and J genes are TRBV6-5 and TRBJ2-7; 7 bases are a match to TRBD1. CDR3 size: 14 residues. Trimming at V came to 6 bases and at J to 3 bases, leaving 8 bases not matched to a gene. Per the germline V gene, CDR1 is MNHEY and CDR2 is SVGAGI. CDR3 protein: CASRVTGNRYEQYF. CDR3 sequence (DNA): TGTGCCAGCAGGGTGACAGGGAATCGCTACGAGCAGTACTTC.

Comment on this clone: At one end, the junction sequence differs from germline, possibly due to a read error. The chain recombines TRBV10-3 with TRBJ1-3; possibly TRBD1 for D (5 bases). The CDR3 spans 15 residues. CDR1 and CDR2 from the germline V gene are ENHRY and SYGVKD. CDR3: CAVSREFGAGNTIYF. The CDR3 coding sequence is TGTGCCGTCAGCAGGGAATTTGGTGCTGGAAACACCATATATTTT.

The V and J genes are TRBV19 and TRBJ1-3, with a weak D call TRBD1 (6 bases). Trimming removed 2 bases at V and 0 bases at J, with 11 bases between. Germline CDR1 reads LNHDA; CDR2 reads SQIVND (reference sequence). This CDR3 spans 16 amino acids. CDR3 sequence reads: CASSIRDTSSGNTIYF. DNA for the CDR3: TGTGCCAGTAGTATACGGGACACGAGCTCTGGAAACACCATATATTTT.

A few counts support this clone. The V gene is TRBV28, the J gene TRBJ2-5, with D uncertain. Looked up from germline, CDR1 is MDHEN and CDR2 is SYDVKM. The CDR3 runs 12 residues. Trimming took 6 bases from V and 7 from J, leaving 12 bases between them. The CDR3: CASSPLLGTQYF. CDR3 DNA sequence: TGTGCCAGCAGCCCGTTATTGGGGACCCAGTACTTC.

The chain carries TRBV5-1 and TRBJ2-1; 12 bases agree with TRBD2. The germline V gene encodes CDR1 SGHRS and CDR2 YFSETQ. The length of the CDR3 is 16 residues. V lost 3 bases to trimming and J lost 3 bases; unmatched junction nucleotides: 4. The chain's CDR3 is CASSWGLAGNYNEQFF. The CDR3 bases are TGCGCCAGCAGCTGGGGACTAGCGGGTAACTACAATGAGCAGTTCTTC.

The chain combines TRBV7-9 with TRBJ1-1, with D perhaps TRBD1 (5 bases). The length of the CDR3 is 16 residues. The V gene lost 5 bases and the J gene lost 1 base, with 17 bases spanning the gap. Germline CDR1 SEHNR, CDR2 FQNEAQ (reference sequence). The CDR3 region has the DNA TGTGCCAGCAGCCCTAACCTCGGGGCCGGGAACACTGAAGCTTTCTTT. It is translated as CASSPNLGAGNTEAFF.

The chain recombines TRBV11-2 with TRBJ1-1, with D perhaps TRBD1 (5 bases). Germline CDR1 reads SGHAT; CDR2 reads FQNNGV. V was cut by 4 bases and J by 3 bases, with 18 bases left in between. The length of the CDR3 is 16 residues. Written as DNA, the CDR3 is TGTGCCAGCAGCTCCCCCCCGGGGTGGGGGGACACTGAAGCTTTCTTT. Translating it yields CASSSPPGWGDTEAFF.